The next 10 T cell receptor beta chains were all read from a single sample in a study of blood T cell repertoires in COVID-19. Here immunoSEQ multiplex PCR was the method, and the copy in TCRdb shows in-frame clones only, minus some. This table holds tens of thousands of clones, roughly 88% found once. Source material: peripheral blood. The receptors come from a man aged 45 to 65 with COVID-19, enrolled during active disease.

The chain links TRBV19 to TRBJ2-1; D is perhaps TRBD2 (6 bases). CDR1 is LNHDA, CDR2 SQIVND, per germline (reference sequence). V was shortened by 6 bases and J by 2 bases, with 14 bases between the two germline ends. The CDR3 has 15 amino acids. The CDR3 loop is CASSRREAPYNEQFF. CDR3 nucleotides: TGTGCCAGTAGCCGGAGGGAGGCCCCCTACAATGAGCAGTTCTTC.

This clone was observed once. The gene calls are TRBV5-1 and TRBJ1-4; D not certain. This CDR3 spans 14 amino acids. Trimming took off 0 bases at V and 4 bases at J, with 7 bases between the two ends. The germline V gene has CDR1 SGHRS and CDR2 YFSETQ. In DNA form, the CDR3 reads TGCGCCAGCAGCTTGGATAGCCTTAATGAAAAACTGTTTTTT. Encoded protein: CASSLDSLNEKLFF.

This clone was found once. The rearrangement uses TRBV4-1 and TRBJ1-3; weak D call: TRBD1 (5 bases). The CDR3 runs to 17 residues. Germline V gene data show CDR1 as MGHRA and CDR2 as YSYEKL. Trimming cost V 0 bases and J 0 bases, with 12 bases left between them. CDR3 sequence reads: CASSQEGRQGSGNTIYF. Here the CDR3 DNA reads TGCGCCAGCAGCCAAGAAGGACGTCAGGGCTCTGGAAACACCATATATTTT.

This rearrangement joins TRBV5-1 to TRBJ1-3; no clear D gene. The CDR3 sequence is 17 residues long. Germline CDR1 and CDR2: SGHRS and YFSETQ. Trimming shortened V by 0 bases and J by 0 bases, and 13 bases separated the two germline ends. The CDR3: CASSLASNSLSGNTIYF. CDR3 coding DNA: TGCGCCAGCAGCTTGGCCAGCAACAGTCTCTCTGGAAACACCATATATTTT.

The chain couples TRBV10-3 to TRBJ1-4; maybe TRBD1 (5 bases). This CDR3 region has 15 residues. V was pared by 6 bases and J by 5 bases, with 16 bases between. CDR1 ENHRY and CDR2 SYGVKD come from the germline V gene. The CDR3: CAISPFQGENEKLFF. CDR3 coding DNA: TGTGCCATCAGCCCATTCCAGGGTGAAAATGAAAAACTGTTTTTT.

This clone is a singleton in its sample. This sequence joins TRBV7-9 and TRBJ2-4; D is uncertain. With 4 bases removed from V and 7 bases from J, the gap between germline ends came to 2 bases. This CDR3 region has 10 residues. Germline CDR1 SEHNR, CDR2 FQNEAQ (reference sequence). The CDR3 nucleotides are TGTGCCAGCAGCTCGAACATTCAGTACTTC. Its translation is CASSSNIQYF.

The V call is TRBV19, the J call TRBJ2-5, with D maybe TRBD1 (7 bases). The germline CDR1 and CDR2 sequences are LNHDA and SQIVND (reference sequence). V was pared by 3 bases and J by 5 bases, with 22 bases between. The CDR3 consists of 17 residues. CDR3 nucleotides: TGTGCCAGTAGTATCCAATGGGTGACGTCAGGGGGGGAGACCCAGTACTTC. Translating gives CASSIQWVTSGGETQYF.

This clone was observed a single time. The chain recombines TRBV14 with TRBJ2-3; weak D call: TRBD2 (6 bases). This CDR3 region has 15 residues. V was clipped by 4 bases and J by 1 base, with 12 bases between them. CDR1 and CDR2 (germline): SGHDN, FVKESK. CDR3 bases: TGTGCCAGCAGCCCATTAGCGGTAGGCACAGATACGCAGTATTTT. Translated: CASSPLAVGTDTQYF.

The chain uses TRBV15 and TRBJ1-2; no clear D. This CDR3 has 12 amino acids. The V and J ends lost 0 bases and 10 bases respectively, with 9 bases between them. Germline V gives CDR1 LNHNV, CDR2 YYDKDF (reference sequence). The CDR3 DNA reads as TGTGCCACCAGCAGAGAGAGGCAGATCTACACCTTC. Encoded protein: CATSRERQIYTF.

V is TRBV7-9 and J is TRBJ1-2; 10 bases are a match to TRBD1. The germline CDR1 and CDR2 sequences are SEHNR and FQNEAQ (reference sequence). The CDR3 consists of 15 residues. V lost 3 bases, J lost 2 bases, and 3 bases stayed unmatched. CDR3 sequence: CASSLMTGGNYGYTF. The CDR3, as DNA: TGTGCCAGCAGCTTGATGACAGGGGGCAACTATGGCTACACCTTC.